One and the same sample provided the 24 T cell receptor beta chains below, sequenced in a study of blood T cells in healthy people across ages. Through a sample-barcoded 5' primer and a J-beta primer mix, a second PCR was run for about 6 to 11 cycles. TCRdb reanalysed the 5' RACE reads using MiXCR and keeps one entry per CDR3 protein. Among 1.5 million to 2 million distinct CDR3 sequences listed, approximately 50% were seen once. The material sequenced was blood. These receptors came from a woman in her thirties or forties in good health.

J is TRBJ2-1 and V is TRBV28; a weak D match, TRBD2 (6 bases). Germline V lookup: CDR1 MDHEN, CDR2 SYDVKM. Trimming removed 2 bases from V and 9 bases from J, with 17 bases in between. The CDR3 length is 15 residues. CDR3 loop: CASSLVAGNRGEQFF. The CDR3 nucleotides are TGTGCCAGCAGTTTAGTGGCGGGGAATCGGGGTGAGCAGTTCTTC.

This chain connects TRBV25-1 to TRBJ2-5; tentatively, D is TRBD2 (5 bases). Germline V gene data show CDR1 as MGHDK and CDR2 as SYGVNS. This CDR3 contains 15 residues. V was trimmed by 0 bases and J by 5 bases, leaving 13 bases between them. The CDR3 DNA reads TGTGCCAGCAGTGAATATATGGGAGTAAGGGAGACCCAGTACTTC. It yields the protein CASSEYMGVRETQYF.

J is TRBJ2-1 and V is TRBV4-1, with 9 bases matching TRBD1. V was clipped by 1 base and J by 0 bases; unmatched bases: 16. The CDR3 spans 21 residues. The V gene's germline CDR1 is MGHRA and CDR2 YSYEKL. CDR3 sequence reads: CASSQASSGTGFLSSYNEQFF. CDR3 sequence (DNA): TGCGCCAGCAGCCAAGCGAGTTCCGGGACAGGGTTTTTAAGCTCCTACAATGAGCAGTTCTTC.

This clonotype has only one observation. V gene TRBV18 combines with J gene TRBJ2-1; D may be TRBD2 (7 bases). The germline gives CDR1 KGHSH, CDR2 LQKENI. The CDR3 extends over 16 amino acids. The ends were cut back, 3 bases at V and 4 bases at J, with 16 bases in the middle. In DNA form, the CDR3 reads TGTGCCAGCTCACCTTTTTCGGGGGGCGAATACAATGAGCAGTTCTTC. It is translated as CASSPFSGGEYNEQFF.

CDR3 DNA: TGTGCCAGCAGCTTAGCTCCTAGCGGGGGGAGGCGGCAGTTCTTC. It translates to CASSLAPSGGRRQFF. V gene TRBV11-2 combines with J gene TRBJ2-1; 11 bases line up with TRBD2. Per the germline V gene, CDR1 is SGHAT and CDR2 is FQNNGV. J was trimmed by 12 bases and V by 1 base; bases with no gene match: 8. This CDR3 comprises 15 residues.

The CDR3 coding sequence is TGTGCCAGCAGTGCAGTGGACCGTTACAATGAGCAGTTCTTC. Translated, it gives CASSAVDRYNEQFF. The chain couples TRBV6-2 or TRBV6-3 to TRBJ2-1; D gene unclear. Germline V gives CDR1 MNHEY, CDR2 SVGEGT. V lost 5 bases and J 4 bases, leaving 12 bases between the germline ends. This CDR3 region has 14 residues.

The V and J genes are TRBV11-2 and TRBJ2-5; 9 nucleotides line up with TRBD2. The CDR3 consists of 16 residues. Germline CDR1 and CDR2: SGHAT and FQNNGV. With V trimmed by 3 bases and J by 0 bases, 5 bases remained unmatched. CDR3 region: CASSFGSSGDQETQYF. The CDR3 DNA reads TGTGCCAGCAGCTTTGGCTCTAGCGGGGACCAAGAGACCCAGTACTTC. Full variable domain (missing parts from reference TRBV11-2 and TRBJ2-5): EAGVAQSPRYKIIEKRQSVAFWCNPISGHATLYWYQQILGQGPKLLIQFQNNGVVDDSQLPKDRFSAERLKGVDSTLKIQPAKLEDSAVYLCASSFGSSGDQETQYFGPGTRLLVL.

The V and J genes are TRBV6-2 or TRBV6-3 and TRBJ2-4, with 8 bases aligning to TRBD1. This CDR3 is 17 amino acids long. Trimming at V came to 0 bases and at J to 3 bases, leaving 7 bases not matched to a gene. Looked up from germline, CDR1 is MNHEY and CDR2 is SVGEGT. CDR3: CASSYSTTGDFKNIQYF. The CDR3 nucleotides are TGTGCCAGCAGTTACTCGACGACAGGGGATTTCAAAAACATTCAGTACTTC.

CDR3 sequence: CSVVQDTSSYNEQYF. The DNA for the CDR3 is TGCAGCGTTGTCCAGGACACGAGCTCCTACAATGAGCAGTACTTC. V gene TRBV29-1 combines with J gene TRBJ2-1; TRBD1 is a possible D gene (5 bases). Gene TRBJ2-7 matches the end of the DNA better, so the J call may be wrong. CDR1 SQVTM and CDR2 ANQGSEA come from the germline V gene. This CDR3 comprises 15 residues.

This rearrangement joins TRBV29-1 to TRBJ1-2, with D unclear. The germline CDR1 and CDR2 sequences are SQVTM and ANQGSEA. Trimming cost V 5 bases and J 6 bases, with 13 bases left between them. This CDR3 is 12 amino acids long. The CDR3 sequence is CSVYRRVDGYTF. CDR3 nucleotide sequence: TGCAGCGTTTACCGTAGGGTTGATGGCTACACCTTC.

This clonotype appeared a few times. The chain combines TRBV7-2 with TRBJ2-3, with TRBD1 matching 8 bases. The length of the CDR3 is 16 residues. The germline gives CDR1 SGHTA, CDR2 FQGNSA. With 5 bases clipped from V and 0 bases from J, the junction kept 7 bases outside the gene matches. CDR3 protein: CASSRTGRSSTDTQYF. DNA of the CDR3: TGTGCCAGCAGCCGGACAGGGAGGTCGAGCACAGATACGCAGTATTTT.

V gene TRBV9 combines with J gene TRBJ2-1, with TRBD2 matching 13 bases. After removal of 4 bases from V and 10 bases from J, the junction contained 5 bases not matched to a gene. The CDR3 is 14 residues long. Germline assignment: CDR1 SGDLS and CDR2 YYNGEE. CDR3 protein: CASSLLAGGGEQFF. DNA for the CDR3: TGTGCCAGCAGCCTACTAGCGGGGGGGGGAGAGCAGTTCTTC.

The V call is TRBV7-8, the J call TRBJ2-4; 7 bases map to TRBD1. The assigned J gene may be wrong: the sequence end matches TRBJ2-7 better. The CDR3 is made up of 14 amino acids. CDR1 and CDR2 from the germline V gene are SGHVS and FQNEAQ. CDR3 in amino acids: CASSLEFAGGEQYF. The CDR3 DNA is TGTGCCAGCAGCTTAGAGTTCGCAGGGGGCGAGCAGTACTTC.

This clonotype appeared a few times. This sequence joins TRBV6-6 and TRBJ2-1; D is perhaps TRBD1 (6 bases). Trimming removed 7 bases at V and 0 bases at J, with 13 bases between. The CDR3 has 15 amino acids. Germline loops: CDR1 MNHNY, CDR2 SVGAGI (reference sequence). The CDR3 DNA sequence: TGTGCCAGCACCGTACAGGGCGTCTCCTACAATGAGCAGTTCTTC. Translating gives CASTVQGVSYNEQFF.

The CDR3 DNA sequence: TGTGCCAGCAGCCAAGATCGGACACTAGGAAACACCATATATTTT. It specifies CASSQDRTLGNTIYF. This sequence joins TRBV4-2 and TRBJ1-3, with D perhaps matching TRBD1 (5 bases). The V gene lost 0 bases and the J gene lost 4 bases, with 10 bases spanning the gap. Germline assignment: CDR1 LGHNA and CDR2 YNFKEQ. The CDR3 consists of 15 residues.

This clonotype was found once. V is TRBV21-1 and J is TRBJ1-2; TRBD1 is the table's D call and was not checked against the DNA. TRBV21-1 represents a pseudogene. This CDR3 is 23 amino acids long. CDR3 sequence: CASSKDPYVRPTGRPAIRPGYTF. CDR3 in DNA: TGTGCCAGCAGCAAAGATCCATACGTGCGACCGACAGGCCGGCCGGCAATCCGTCCAGGCTACACCTTC.

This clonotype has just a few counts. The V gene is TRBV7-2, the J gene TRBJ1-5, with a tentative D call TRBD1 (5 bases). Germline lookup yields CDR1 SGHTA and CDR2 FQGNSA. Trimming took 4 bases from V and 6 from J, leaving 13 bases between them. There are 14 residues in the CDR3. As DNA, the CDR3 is TGTGCCAGCAGCTCGGGACCGATCGTTCAGCCCCAGCATTTT. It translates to CASSSGPIVQPQHF.

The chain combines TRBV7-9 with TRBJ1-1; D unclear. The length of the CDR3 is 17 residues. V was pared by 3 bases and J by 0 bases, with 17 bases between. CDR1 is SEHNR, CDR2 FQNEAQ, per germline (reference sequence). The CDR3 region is CASSLRPGREMNTEAFF. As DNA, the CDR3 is TGTGCCAGCAGCTTGCGGCCCGGACGGGAAATGAACACTGAAGCTTTCTTT.

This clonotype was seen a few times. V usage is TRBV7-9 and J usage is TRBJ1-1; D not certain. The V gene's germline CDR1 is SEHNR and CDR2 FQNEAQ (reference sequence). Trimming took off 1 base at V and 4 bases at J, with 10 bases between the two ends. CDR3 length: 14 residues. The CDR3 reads CASSLGVHATEAFF. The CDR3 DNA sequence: TGTGCCAGCAGCTTAGGGGTTCACGCCACTGAAGCTTTCTTT.

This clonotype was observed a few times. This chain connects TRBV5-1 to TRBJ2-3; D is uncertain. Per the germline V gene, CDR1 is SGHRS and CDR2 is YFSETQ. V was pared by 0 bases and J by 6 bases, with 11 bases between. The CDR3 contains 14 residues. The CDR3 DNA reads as TGCGCCAGCAGCTTGGAGGTCCCGGGCGATACGCAGTATTTT. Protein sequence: CASSLEVPGDTQYF.

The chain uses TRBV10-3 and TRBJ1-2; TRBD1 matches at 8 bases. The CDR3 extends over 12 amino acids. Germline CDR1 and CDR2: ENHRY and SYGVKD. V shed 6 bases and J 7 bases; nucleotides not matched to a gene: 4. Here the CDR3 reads CAIRPGQGGYTF. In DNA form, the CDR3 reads TGTGCCATCAGGCCCGGACAGGGTGGCTACACCTTC.

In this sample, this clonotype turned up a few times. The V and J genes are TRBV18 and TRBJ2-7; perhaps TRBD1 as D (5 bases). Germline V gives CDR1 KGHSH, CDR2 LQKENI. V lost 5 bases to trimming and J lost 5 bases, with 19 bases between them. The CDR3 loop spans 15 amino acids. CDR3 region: CASSFRNPGQDEQYF. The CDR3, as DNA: TGTGCCAGCTCATTTAGAAATCCAGGGCAGGACGAGCAGTACTTC.

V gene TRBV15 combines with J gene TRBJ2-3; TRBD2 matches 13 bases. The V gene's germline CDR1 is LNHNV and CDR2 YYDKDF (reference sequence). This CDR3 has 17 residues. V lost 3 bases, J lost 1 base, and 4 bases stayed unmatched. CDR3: CATSRGGLAGGTDTQYF. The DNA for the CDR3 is TGTGCCACCAGCAGGGGAGGACTAGCGGGGGGCACAGATACGCAGTATTTT.

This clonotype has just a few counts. For the CDR3, the DNA is TGTGCCAGCACTGTGAGCTCCTACAATGAGCAGTTCTTC. Translated: CASTVSSYNEQFF. This rearrangement joins TRBV28 to TRBJ2-1; D is ambiguous. Trimming stripped 7 bases from V and 0 bases from J, with 7 bases between. The CDR3 sequence is 13 residues long. The germline V gene has CDR1 MDHEN and CDR2 SYDVKM.